The 30 T cell receptor beta chains below come from one sample, sequenced in a study of response to subunit inactivated influenza vaccine. TCRdb ran MiXCR on the RT-PCR reads and lists one entry per CDR3 protein. The repertoire holds a few hundred thousand distinct CDR3 sequences, with about 11% as singletons. This sample was also put to use in a study of T cells expressing NK-cell markers. This second report adds: A 5'RACE template switching approach incorporating UMIs was used to make TCR beta cDNA.

The material sequenced was PBMCs from blood, taken on the day of vaccination. The source of these receptors is a man in his fifties who received an inactivated influenza vaccine.

The chain joins TRBV27 to TRBJ2-5; TRBD2 aligns across 11 bases. V trimming: 5 bases; J trimming: 2 bases; junction bases outside the gene matches: 7. Germline assignment: CDR1 MNHEY and CDR2 SMNVEV (reference sequence). The length of the CDR3 is 16 residues. DNA for the CDR3: TGTGCCAGCAGTAAAGGACTAGCGGGCCTTCAAGAGACCCAGTACTTC. It is translated as CASSKGLAGLQETQYF.

This clonotype was seen repeatedly, ten times or more. The chain combines TRBV3-1 with TRBJ1-1; D not resolved. Trimming removed 0 bases at V and 1 base at J, with 9 bases between. CDR3 length: 15 residues. CDR1 LGHDT and CDR2 YNNKEL come from the germline V gene (reference sequence). The chain's CDR3 is CASSQDGLKNTEAFF. The CDR3 nucleotides are TGTGCCAGCAGCCAAGATGGGTTGAAGAACACTGAAGCTTTCTTT.

A few counts support this clonotype. J is TRBJ2-1 and V is TRBV28; 10 bases map to TRBD2. The CDR3 runs to 15 residues. Germline V lookup: CDR1 MDHEN, CDR2 SYDVKM. With V trimmed by 6 bases and J by 3 bases, 5 bases remained unmatched. The CDR3 is CASRWTSGIYNEQFF. In nucleotides, the CDR3 is TGTGCCAGCAGATGGACTAGCGGAATCTACAATGAGCAGTTCTTC.

The V call is TRBV9, the J call TRBJ2-3, with unresolved D. Germline CDR1 is SGDLS and CDR2 is YYNGEE. The germline V and J ends were trimmed by 1 base and 0 bases, with 9 bases remaining between them. The CDR3 extends over 15 amino acids. The CDR3 region has the DNA TGTGCCAGCAGCGTAACGGCCTCTAGCACAGATACGCAGTATTTT. Amino acid sequence: CASSVTASSTDTQYF.

The J gene is TRBJ2-5, the V gene TRBV10-3; D is unresolved. The CDR3 loop spans 14 amino acids. Trimming removed 3 bases at V and 5 bases at J, with 13 bases between. The germline V gene encodes CDR1 ENHRY and CDR2 SYGVKD. The CDR3, as DNA: TGTGCCATCAGTGAAGGTGGACGGATGGAGACCCAGTACTTC. Translated, it gives CAISEGGRMETQYF.

V usage is TRBV15 and J usage is TRBJ2-1, with TRBD2 matching over 9 bases. CDR1 LNHNV and CDR2 YYDKDF come from the germline V gene (reference sequence). CDR3 length: 13 residues. The ends lost 7 bases at V and 9 bases at J; junction bases unmatched: 7. Here the CDR3 reads CATKAGGRGEQFF. CDR3 in DNA: TGTGCCACCAAGGCGGGGGGGCGGGGTGAGCAGTTCTTC.

The V and J genes are TRBV14 and TRBJ1-2; no definite D call. Germline-derived CDR1 and CDR2 are SGHDN and FVKESK. V was pared by 1 base and J by 8 bases, with 11 bases between. The CDR3 totals 13 residues. CDR3 coding DNA: TGTGCCAGCAGCCAAGTTCCCGCCAGGGGCTACACCTTC. It specifies CASSQVPARGYTF.

This chain joins TRBV6-2 or TRBV6-3 and TRBJ2-7; the D gene is possibly TRBD1 (6 bases). CDR1 and CDR2 from the germline V gene are MNHEY and SVGEGT. Trimming took 1 base from V and 2 from J, leaving 12 bases between them. This CDR3 has 15 amino acids. CDR3 region: CASSYFIQGPYEQYF. The CDR3 coding sequence is TGTGCCAGCAGTTACTTTATCCAGGGGCCCTACGAGCAGTACTTC.

V is TRBV12-3 or TRBV12-4 and J is TRBJ2-7; D may be TRBD2 (5 bases). CDR3 size: 13 residues. V was pared by 5 bases and J by 7 bases, with 15 bases between. DNA for the CDR3: TGTGCCAGCAGTGTTAGCCATACGGGGGAGCAGTACTTC. It translates to CASSVSHTGEQYF.

This clonotype came up a few times. The V call is TRBV5-1, the J call TRBJ1-2; 8 bases agree with TRBD1. The CDR3 is made up of 13 amino acids. V shed 4 bases, J shed 12 bases, and the junction held 11 bases outside the gene matches. Germline V gene sequence: CDR1 SGHRS, CDR2 YFSETQ. CDR3 nucleotide sequence: TGCGCCAGCAGCCACGGACAGGGAGCCGAAAACACCTTC. Translating gives CASSHGQGAENTF.

This clonotype was detected a few times. The gene calls are TRBV18 and TRBJ2-4; D could derive from TRBD1 or TRBD2 (5 bases each). Germline CDR1 KGHSH, CDR2 LQKENI. V lost 3 bases and J 11 bases, leaving 14 bases between the germline ends. The CDR3 is 13 amino acids. CDR3: CASSPGTGELQYF. The CDR3 region has the DNA TGTGCCAGCTCACCCGGGACGGGCGAGCTTCAGTACTTC.

This clonotype turned up a few times. The rearrangement joins TRBV7-2 to TRBJ1-2; 9 nucleotides agree with TRBD1. This CDR3 comprises 14 residues. Germline assignment: CDR1 SGHTA and CDR2 FQGNSA. Trimming removed 5 bases from V and 4 bases from J; junction bases left unmatched: 5. The CDR3 sequence is CASSGRDRVYGYTF. The CDR3 bases are TGTGCCAGCAGCGGCCGGGACAGGGTCTATGGCTACACCTTC. The full variable domain, with the rest looked up from reference TRBV7-2 and TRBJ1-2, is GAGVSQSPSNKVTEKGKDVELRCDPISGHTALYWYRQSLGQGLEFLIYFQGNSAPDKSGLPSDRFSAERTGGSVSTLTIQRTQQEDSAVYLCASSGRDRVYGYTFGSGTRLTVV.

The chain recombines TRBV5-5 with TRBJ2-1, with 7 bases matching TRBD1. The trim removed 6 bases at V and 6 bases at J, leaving 12 bases unmatched. Germline V gives CDR1 SGHKS, CDR2 YYEKEE (reference sequence). This CDR3 spans 15 amino acids. CDR3 in amino acids: CASTPDRNNINEQFF. The CDR3 DNA reads as TGTGCCAGCACCCCGGACAGGAATAACATCAATGAGCAGTTCTTC.

V and J are TRBV6-5 and TRBJ2-5; perhaps TRBD1 as D (5 bases). The ends were cut back, 2 bases at V and 2 bases at J, with 15 bases in the middle. CDR1 MNHEY and CDR2 SVGAGI come from the germline V gene. This CDR3 is built from 16 residues. DNA of the CDR3: TGTGCCAGCAGTTACGGGGCCGTTAGGAGACAAGAGACCCAGTACTTC. It translates to CASSYGAVRRQETQYF.

The rearrangement uses TRBV29-1 and TRBJ1-3, with D possibly matching TRBD1 (5 bases). The V end was cut by 0 bases, the J end by 0 bases, with 9 bases between. The CDR3 extends over 15 amino acids. The germline CDR1 and CDR2 sequences are SQVTM and ANQGSEA. The CDR3 reads CSVEDRGASGNTIYF. CDR3 coding DNA: TGCAGCGTTGAAGATCGCGGGGCCTCTGGAAACACCATATATTTT.

The chain has TRBV7-9 and TRBJ2-4, with D perhaps TRBD1 (7 bases). The germline V gene has CDR1 SEHNR and CDR2 FQNEAQ (reference sequence). This CDR3 is built from 13 residues. With 6 bases removed from V and 8 bases from J, the gap between germline ends came to 14 bases. The CDR3 spells CASSQGGTDIQYF. CDR3 coding DNA: TGTGCCAGCAGTCAGGGGGGTACGGACATTCAGTACTTC. Full variable domain (missing parts from reference TRBV7-9 and TRBJ2-4): DTGVSQNPRHKITKRGQNVTFRCDPISEHNRLYWYRQTLGQGPEFLTYFQNEAQLEKSRLLSDRFSAERPKGSFSTLEIQRTEQGDSAMYLCASSQGGTDIQYFGAGTRLSVL.

V and J are TRBV20-1 and TRBJ1-2, with unresolved D. The CDR3 consists of 11 residues. CDR1 and CDR2 from the germline V gene are DFQATT and SNEGSKA (reference sequence). Trimming removed 0 bases at V and 8 bases at J, with 7 bases between. The CDR3 bases are TGCAGTGCTAGAGACGACGGGGGCTACACCTTC. Protein: CSARDDGGYTF.

The chain is built from TRBV12-3 or TRBV12-4 and TRBJ2-2, with TRBD1 as a possible D gene (5 bases). V was trimmed by 6 bases and J by 2 bases, leaving 19 bases between them. CDR3 size: 17 residues. The CDR3: CASRTKYQGINTGELFF. For the CDR3, the DNA is TGTGCCAGCAGGACCAAATACCAGGGTATCAACACCGGGGAGCTGTTTTTT.

This chain uses TRBV7-2 with TRBJ2-2, with D maybe TRBD1 (5 bases). The V and J ends lost 8 bases and 4 bases respectively, with 17 bases between them. The CDR3 length is 15 residues. Germline CDR1 is SGHTA and CDR2 is FQGNSA. The CDR3, as DNA: TGTGCCAGCGTCGGGCTAGGGGTGGGCACCGGGGAGCTGTTTTTT. Protein product: CASVGLGVGTGELFF.

This clonotype appeared a few times. The chain carries TRBV6-6 and TRBJ1-3; TRBD1 might be the D (6 bases). CDR3 length: 12 amino acids. Germline V CDR1 and CDR2: MNHNY, SVGAGI (reference sequence). Trimming removed 6 bases from V and 8 bases from J, with 11 bases in between. The CDR3 region is CASSLRGYTIYF. The CDR3 bases are TGTGCCAGCAGCCTCAGGGGATACACCATATATTTT.

The J gene is TRBJ2-7, the V gene TRBV24-1, with TRBD1 matching 8 bases. The CDR3 has 15 residues. Germline CDR1 is KGHDR and CDR2 is SFDVKD. The trim removed 4 bases at V and 1 base at J, leaving 5 bases unmatched. The CDR3 region is CATSDDRGGSYEQYF. In nucleotides, the CDR3 is TGTGCCACCAGTGACGACAGGGGTGGGTCCTACGAGCAGTACTTC.

Only a few counts were recorded for this clonotype. V usage is TRBV4-1 and J usage is TRBJ2-3; tentatively, D is TRBD2 (8 bases). Trimming cost V 5 bases and J 6 bases, with 21 bases left between them. Germline loops: CDR1 MGHRA, CDR2 YSYEKL. The CDR3 runs 16 residues. Here the CDR3 DNA reads TGCGCCAGCAGCACTCCGGGAGGGGGCAGGTGGGATACGCAGTATTTT. Translation: CASSTPGGGRWDTQYF.

V is TRBV6-2 or TRBV6-3 and J is TRBJ2-3, with TRBD2 identical over 11 bases. Looked up from germline, CDR1 is MNHEY and CDR2 is SVGEGT. The V segment lost 7 bases and the J segment 7 bases; nucleotides outside the gene matches: 19. The CDR3 runs 18 residues. CDR3 loop: CASTSPLLAGERGHTQYF. The CDR3 DNA reads TGTGCCAGCACCTCCCCCCTACTAGCGGGAGAAAGGGGCCATACGCAGTATTTT.

V gene TRBV5-4 combines with J gene TRBJ2-1; 10 nucleotides match TRBD2. Germline-derived CDR1 and CDR2 are SGHNT and YYREEE (reference sequence). The CDR3 loop spans 15 amino acids. Losses at the gene ends were 4 bases for V and 5 bases for J; bases not matched to a gene: 6. The CDR3 region has the DNA TGTGCCAGCAGCGAAAGCGGGGGGGTTGACAATGAGCAGTTCTTC. Residues: CASSESGGVDNEQFF. The complete variable domain, with remaining parts taken from reference TRBV5-4 and TRBJ2-1, reads ETGVTQSPTHLIKTRGQQVTLRCSSQSGHNTVSWYQQALGQGPQFIFQYYREEENGRGNFPPRFSGLQFPNYSSELNVNALELDDSALYLCASSESGGVDNEQFFGPGTRLTVL.

V and J are TRBV4-2 and TRBJ2-1, with 10 bases identical to TRBD2. V was clipped by 0 bases and J by 7 bases; unmatched bases: 6. Germline V gene data show CDR1 as LGHNA and CDR2 as YNFKEQ. The CDR3 has 16 amino acids. CDR3 bases: TGTGCCAGCAGCCAAGATGGTAGCGGGGGGCTAAATGAGCAGTTCTTC. This translates into CASSQDGSGGLNEQFF.

This clonotype was detected a few times. V and J are TRBV4-3 and TRBJ2-7, with 7 positions matching TRBD1. CDR1 and CDR2 from the germline V gene are LGHNA and YSLEER. J lost 4 bases, V lost 3 bases, and 9 bases had no gene match. The CDR3 contains 15 residues. CDR3 loop: CASSQYSGQAYEQYF. The DNA of the CDR3 is TGCGCCAGCAGCCAGTACTCCGGACAGGCTTACGAGCAGTACTTC.

This sequence joins TRBV29-1 and TRBJ2-1, with D maybe TRBD2 (5 bases). V gave up 4 bases and J gave up 5 bases, with 6 bases separating them. The germline CDR1 and CDR2 sequences are SQVTM and ANQGSEA. The CDR3 contains 11 residues. The CDR3 DNA reads as TGCAGCGTTGGGGAGAACAATGAGCAGTTCTTC. Its translation: CSVGENNEQFF.

This clonotype came up a few times. The chain combines TRBV6-1 with TRBJ1-1; maybe TRBD1 (6 bases). CDR3 length equals 13 residues. V was cut by 3 bases and J by 10 bases, with 15 bases left in between. Germline V gene lookup returns CDR1 MNHNS and CDR2 SASEGT. CDR3 nucleotides: TGTGCCAGCAGTGAGACAGGCCGGAGGTTAGCTTTCTTT. Translation gives CASSETGRRLAFF.

This chain joins TRBV18 and TRBJ1-1; D remains unclear. Trimming removed 2 bases at V and 0 bases at J, with 7 bases between. There are 14 residues in the CDR3. The germline V gene encodes CDR1 KGHSH and CDR2 LQKENI. The CDR3 DNA reads as TGTGCCAGCTCACCAGCGGTCATGAACACTGAAGCTTTCTTT. Residues: CASSPAVMNTEAFF. Full variable domain (rest looked up from reference TRBV18 and TRBJ1-1): NAGVMQNPRHLVRRRGQEARLRCSPMKGHSHVYWYRQLPEEGLKFMVYLQKENIIDESGMPKERFSAEFPKEGPSILRIQQVVRGDSAAYFCASSPAVMNTEAFFGQGTRLTVV.

This clonotype was detected only a few times. This chain connects TRBV28 to TRBJ2-1; 10 bases match TRBD2. Germline CDR1 reads MDHEN; CDR2 reads SYDVKM. The CDR3 is made up of 19 amino acids. The ends lost 4 bases at V and 4 bases at J; junction bases unmatched: 16. The CDR3 bases are TGTGCCAGCAGTTCTATCTTTCGGAGCGGGGGGGGCCTTTACAATGAGCAGTTCTTC. Amino acid sequence: CASSSIFRSGGGLYNEQFF. Together with reference TRBV28 and TRBJ2-1, the CDR3 gives the full variable domain: DVKVTQSSRYLVKRTGEKVFLECVQDMDHENMFWYRQDPGLGLRLIYFSYDVKMKEKGDIPEGYSVSREKKERFSLILESASTNQTSMYLCASSSIFRSGGGLYNEQFFGPGTRLTVL.